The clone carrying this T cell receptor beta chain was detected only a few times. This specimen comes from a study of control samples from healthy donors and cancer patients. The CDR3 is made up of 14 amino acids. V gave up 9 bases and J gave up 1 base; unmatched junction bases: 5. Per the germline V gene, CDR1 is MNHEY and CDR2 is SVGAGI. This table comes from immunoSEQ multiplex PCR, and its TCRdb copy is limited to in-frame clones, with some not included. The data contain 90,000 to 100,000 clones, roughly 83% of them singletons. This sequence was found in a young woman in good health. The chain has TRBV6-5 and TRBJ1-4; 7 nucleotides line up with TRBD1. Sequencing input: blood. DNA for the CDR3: TGTGCCAGTACTACAGGGGTAACTAATGAAAAACTGTTTTTT. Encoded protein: CASTTGVTNEKLFF.